These 31 T cell receptor beta chains were sequenced from one sample in a study of human T cells and chemical hapten exposure. Indicated time point: pre-sensitization, week 0. The treatment is: therapeutic diphenylcyclopropenone sensitization with weekly scalp DPC. TCRdb re-called the RACE reads with MiXCR, one entry per CDR3 protein. The sample shows 240,000 or so distinct CDR3 sequences, more than 6.5% of them seen only once. The sample consisted of whole blood, taken in connection with sensitization to the hapten diphenylcyclopropenone (DPC). The receptors stem from a woman aged 40 to 50 with alopecia areata. Some clones in this sample may be carry-over from other donors' samples.

The chain couples TRBV20-1 to TRBJ1-2; tentative D call: TRBD1 (5 bases). Germline V gene lookup returns CDR1 DFQATT and CDR2 SNEGSKA (reference sequence). The CDR3 contains 13 residues. V lost 4 bases and J 6 bases, leaving 15 bases between the germline ends. The CDR3 here is CSATVGHPDGYTF. In nucleotides, the CDR3 is TGCAGTGCTACCGTCGGACATCCGGATGGCTACACCTTC.

This clonotype was found many times. The chain links TRBV14 to TRBJ1-1, with TRBD1 identical over 8 bases. The CDR3 runs to 13 residues. Germline V gene data show CDR1 as SGHDN and CDR2 as FVKESK. The J segment lost 5 bases and the V segment lost 3 bases, leaving 2 bases of the junction unmatched. The CDR3 sequence: CASSQTGVTEAFF. In DNA, the CDR3 is TGTGCCAGCAGCCAGACAGGGGTTACTGAAGCTTTCTTT.

The chain links TRBV20-1 to TRBJ2-4; 9 nucleotides align to TRBD1. The CDR3 has 11 residues. V shed 7 bases and J 7 bases; nucleotides not matched to a gene: 2. Germline V CDR1 and CDR2: DFQATT, SNEGSKA (reference sequence). CDR3 DNA: TGCAGTGGGGACAGGGCGAACATTCAGTACTTC. Translated: CSGDRANIQYF.

Only a few counts were recorded for this clonotype. The chain employs TRBV7-2 and TRBJ2-5; TRBD1 matches 8 bases. CDR1 SGHTA and CDR2 FQGNSA come from the germline V gene. Germline trimming cut 5 bases from V and 5 bases from J; bases unmatched to any gene: 1. There are 12 residues in the CDR3. CDR3 nucleotides: TGTGCCAGCAGCCACAGGGGGGAGACCCAGTACTTC. As protein: CASSHRGETQYF.

A note on this clonotype: An end of the junction differs from the germline gene, which may be a read error. The J gene is TRBJ2-3, the V gene TRBV5-1; 7 nucleotides match TRBD1. This CDR3 spans 13 amino acids. Germline values: CDR1 SGHRS, CDR2 YFSETQ. CDR3 nucleotide sequence: TGCACCAGCAGTAGGACAGGAACAGATACGCAGTATTTT. Protein: CTSSRTGTDTQYF.

The chain employs TRBV2 and TRBJ1-1; D gene unclear. The CDR3 extends over 12 amino acids. The V end lost 4 bases, the J end lost 7 bases, and 10 bases lay between the germline ends. The germline V gene has CDR1 SNHLY and CDR2 FYNNEI. Here the CDR3 reads CASSASGLEAFF. CDR3 nucleotide sequence: TGTGCCAGCAGTGCGTCTGGACTTGAAGCTTTCTTT.

This clonotype was seen a handful of times. The chain couples TRBV7-9 to TRBJ2-3; TRBD2 matches at 7 bases. The CDR3 is 14 amino acids. Trimming took 0 bases from V and 6 from J; bases not matched to a gene: 3. Germline lookup yields CDR1 SEHNR and CDR2 FQNEAQ (reference sequence). As DNA, the CDR3 is TGTGCCAGCAGCTTAGCGGGAGCGGGGGATACGCAGTATTTT. It codes for CASSLAGAGDTQYF.

This clonotype appeared a few times. The V and J genes are TRBV2 and TRBJ2-7; possibly TRBD2 for D (6 bases). Germline values: CDR1 SNHLY, CDR2 FYNNEI. Trimming cost V 7 bases and J 1 base, with 8 bases left between them. The CDR3 is 12 amino acids. The CDR3, as DNA: TGTGCCAGCAACGCGGGATCCTACGAGCAGTACTTC. It yields the protein CASNAGSYEQYF.

The V call is TRBV7-9, the J call TRBJ2-1, with a tentative D call TRBD2 (5 bases). Germline assignment: CDR1 SEHNR and CDR2 FQNEAQ (reference sequence). The length of the CDR3 is 15 residues. V was clipped by 2 bases and J by 5 bases, with 13 bases between them. The CDR3 region has the DNA TGTGCCAGCAGCTTAATGCCTAGCTGGAACAATGAGCAGTTCTTC. Protein: CASSLMPSWNNEQFF. The variable domain in full, completed from reference TRBV7-9 and TRBJ2-1, reads DTGVSQNPRHKITKRGQNVTFRCDPISEHNRLYWYRQTLGQGPEFLTYFQNEAQLEKSRLLSDRFSAERPKGSFSTLEIQRTEQGDSAMYLCASSLMPSWNNEQFFGPGTRLTVL.

This clonotype was seen more than once but under ten times. This chain links TRBV29-1 with TRBJ2-5; a possible D gene is TRBD1 (6 bases). Trimming left V 5 bases short and J 10 bases short, with 17 bases between. Germline V gives CDR1 SQVTM, CDR2 ANQGSEA. CDR3 length: 12 residues. CDR3 nucleotide sequence: TGCAGCGTTTCCGGGCCGCAGGGGATCCAGTACTTC. Translated: CSVSGPQGIQYF. Drawing the rest from reference TRBV29-1 and TRBJ2-5, the complete variable domain is SAVISQKPSRDICQRGTSLTIQCQVDSQVTMMFWYRQQPGQSLTLIATANQGSEATYESGFVIDKFPISRPNLTFSTLTVSNMSPEDSSIYLCSVSGPQGIQYFGPGTRLLVL.

This clonotype was observed at least ten times. The gene calls are TRBV5-1 and TRBJ2-2; D is unclear. The CDR3 extends over 13 amino acids. V lost 0 bases, J lost 6 bases, and 6 bases lay in between. CDR1 and CDR2 (germline): SGHRS, YFSETQ. CDR3 region: CASSLVEAGELFF. CDR3 bases: TGCGCCAGCAGCTTGGTGGAAGCCGGGGAGCTGTTTTTT. Combining the CDR3 with reference TRBV5-1 and TRBJ2-2 gives the whole variable domain KAGVTQTPRYLIKTRGQQVTLSCSPISGHRSVSWYQQTPGQGLQFLFEYFSETQRNKGNFPGRFSGRQFSNSRSEMNVSTLELGDSALYLCASSLVEAGELFFGEGSRLTVL.

This clonotype was observed a handful of times. The J gene is TRBJ1-6, the V gene TRBV20-1; maybe TRBD1 (5 bases). The germline V gene has CDR1 DFQATT and CDR2 SNEGSKA (reference sequence). The germline V and J ends were trimmed by 5 bases and 6 bases, with 14 bases remaining between them. The CDR3 consists of 14 residues. The CDR3 DNA reads as TGCAGTGCTGGTAGACAGACCACTAATTCACCCCTCCACTTT. Protein product: CSAGRQTTNSPLHF.

This clonotype has only a few counts. The chain couples TRBV7-2 to TRBJ1-5; D perhaps matches TRBD1 (5 bases). This CDR3 comprises 13 residues. Trimming removed 6 bases from V and 7 bases from J, with 13 bases in between. The germline CDR1 and CDR2 sequences are SGHTA and FQGNSA. CDR3 residues: CASSWGSGQPQHF. In DNA form, the CDR3 reads TGTGCCAGCAGTTGGGGGTCGGGCCAGCCCCAGCATTTT.

This clonotype was detected only a few times. The chain carries TRBV27 and TRBJ2-7; TRBD1 agrees at 9 bases. Germline values: CDR1 MNHEY, CDR2 SMNVEV (reference sequence). CDR3 length equals 12 residues. After removal of 5 bases from V and 7 bases from J, the junction contained 3 bases not matched to a gene. DNA of the CDR3: TGTGCCAGCAGTCGACAGGGGGGAGAGCAGTACTTC. This sequence encodes CASSRQGGEQYF.

The sample holds one count of this clonotype. V gene TRBV7-9 combines with J gene TRBJ2-2, with TRBD2 matching 7 bases. With V trimmed by 5 bases and J by 1 base, 4 bases remained unmatched. The CDR3 sequence is 15 residues long. CDR1 is SEHNR and CDR2 is FQNEAQ in the germline V gene (reference sequence). In DNA, the CDR3 is TGTGCCAGCAGCCCCAGCGGGAAGAACACCGGGGAGCTGTTTTTT. This encodes CASSPSGKNTGELFF.

The chain has TRBV7-2 and TRBJ1-5; TRBD1 is a possible D gene (5 bases). The CDR3 totals 15 residues. Germline V gene data show CDR1 as SGHTA and CDR2 as FQGNSA. Deletions cut 4 bases from V and 9 bases from J, with 19 bases between. The CDR3 coding sequence is TGTGCCAGCAGCTCAGGACGACAGCGGCAGGGGCCCCAGCATTTT. It translates to CASSSGRQRQGPQHF.

Only a few counts were recorded for this clonotype. The V call is TRBV20-1, the J call TRBJ2-1; 11 bases map to TRBD2. After removal of 8 bases from V and 3 bases from J, the junction contained 9 bases not matched to a gene. This CDR3 spans 15 amino acids. From germline, CDR1 is DFQATT and CDR2 SNEGSKA (reference sequence). CDR3 sequence reads: CSWDPGLADYNEQFF. DNA of the CDR3: TGCAGTTGGGACCCGGGACTAGCGGACTACAATGAGCAGTTCTTC.

There are a few counts of this clonotype. This chain joins TRBV28 and TRBJ1-1; tentative D call: TRBD1 (5 bases). The V gene's germline CDR1 is MDHEN and CDR2 SYDVKM. CDR3 size: 14 residues. The ends were cut back, 8 bases at V and 2 bases at J, with 15 bases in the middle. CDR3 amino acids: CASPSPGANTEAFF. The CDR3 region has the DNA TGTGCCAGCCCCTCTCCCGGGGCCAACACTGAAGCTTTCTTT.

V is TRBV6-6 and J is TRBJ2-5; the D gene is possibly TRBD1 (5 bases). Germline values: CDR1 MNHNY, CDR2 SVGAGI (reference sequence). The CDR3 loop spans 13 amino acids. Trimming stripped 5 bases from V and 5 bases from J, with 12 bases between. The CDR3 is CASSQGGRETQYF. CDR3 nucleotides: TGTGCCAGCAGTCAGGGCGGCAGGGAGACCCAGTACTTC.

There are a few counts of this clonotype. This sequence joins TRBV28 and TRBJ1-2, with D perhaps matching TRBD1 (5 bases). Trimming cost V 6 bases and J 6 bases, with 11 bases left between them. The CDR3 has 12 amino acids. Per the germline V gene, CDR1 is MDHEN and CDR2 is SYDVKM. The CDR3 nucleotides are TGTGCCAGCAGCGGGGGGAGGAATGGCTACACCTTC. Its protein is CASSGGRNGYTF.

This clonotype was observed many times. The J gene is TRBJ1-2, the V gene TRBV18; D is unclear. V was pared by 3 bases and J by 2 bases, with 10 bases between. This CDR3 comprises 14 residues. Germline V gene data show CDR1 as KGHSH and CDR2 as LQKENI. Here the CDR3 reads CASSPRETNYGYTF. CDR3 bases: TGTGCCAGCTCACCTAGGGAAACGAACTATGGCTACACCTTC.

This clonotype appeared many times. The rearrangement uses TRBV6-2 or TRBV6-3 and TRBJ2-7; the match to TRBD2 covers 8 bases. In germline, CDR1 is MNHEY, CDR2 SVGEGT. The V gene end was trimmed by 4 bases and the J gene end by 2 bases; junction bases not matched to a gene: 10. The length of the CDR3 is 16 residues. The CDR3, as DNA: TGTGCCAGCAGTTTCCCCCCGGGAGGGGAGGCCTACGAGCAGTACTTC. This encodes CASSFPPGGEAYEQYF.

V usage is TRBV5-1 and J usage is TRBJ2-7, with D perhaps matching TRBD2 (7 bases). Trimming cost V 3 bases and J 0 bases, with 10 bases left between them. The CDR3 spans 14 residues. CDR1 is SGHRS and CDR2 is YFSETQ in the germline V gene. This chain's CDR3 is CASSWGGPSYEQYF. CDR3 sequence (DNA): TGCGCCAGCAGCTGGGGGGGGCCCTCCTACGAGCAGTACTTC.

The rearrangement uses TRBV11-2 and TRBJ2-5; 9 nucleotides align to TRBD2. Germline trimming cut 2 bases from V and 3 bases from J; bases unmatched to any gene: 4. The CDR3 runs to 15 residues. Per the germline V gene, CDR1 is SGHAT and CDR2 is FQNNGV. The CDR3 spells CASSLRTSVKETQYF. The CDR3 region has the DNA TGTGCCAGCAGCTTAAGGACTAGCGTAAAAGAGACCCAGTACTTC.

This clonotype was seen a handful of times. V and J are TRBV29-1 and TRBJ2-5; 9 nucleotides match TRBD2. Germline V gene lookup returns CDR1 SQVTM and CDR2 ANQGSEA. V dropped 6 bases and J dropped 2; count of bases not matched to a gene: 7. The CDR3 runs 14 residues. The CDR3 coding sequence is TGCAGCGTGATTCGAGCGGGGGGTCAAGAGACCCAGTACTTC. The encoded protein is CSVIRAGGQETQYF. The full variable domain, completed using reference TRBV29-1 and TRBJ2-5, is SAVISQKPSRDICQRGTSLTIQCQVDSQVTMMFWYRQQPGQSLTLIATANQGSEATYESGFVIDKFPISRPNLTFSTLTVSNMSPEDSSIYLCSVIRAGGQETQYFGPGTRLLVL.

J is TRBJ2-7 and V is TRBV12-3 or TRBV12-4; no clear D gene. This CDR3 is built from 13 residues. Between the trimmed V and J ends, which lost 1 base and 5 bases, there was a span of 9 bases. The CDR3 loop is CASSLGRSNEQYF. The CDR3 bases are TGTGCCAGCAGTTTAGGCAGGTCCAACGAGCAGTACTTC.

This clonotype has more than one count but fewer than ten. The J gene is TRBJ1-5, the V gene TRBV6-5, with D possibly TRBD1 on 6 matching bases. Between the trimmed V and J ends, which lost 7 bases and 7 bases, there was a span of 17 bases. The CDR3 is 14 residues long. Germline V gene lookup returns CDR1 MNHEY and CDR2 SVGAGI. The CDR3 sequence is CASKTGNSGQPQHF. DNA of the CDR3: TGTGCCAGCAAAACAGGGAATTCAGGCCAGCCCCAGCATTTT.

This clonotype was observed a few times. The chain has TRBV28 and TRBJ2-1; D is unclear. V lost 5 bases, J lost 2 bases, and 16 bases lay in between. The germline gives CDR1 MDHEN, CDR2 SYDVKM. This CDR3 spans 16 amino acids. The CDR3 nucleotides are TGTGCCAGCAGTCTACCCCTGGAGATCACCTACAATGAGCAGTTCTTC. It translates to CASSLPLEITYNEQFF.

This clonotype was seen repeatedly, ten times or more. The gene calls are TRBV7-9 and TRBJ2-2, with 8 bases aligning to TRBD2. Germline CDR1 SEHNR, CDR2 FQNEAQ (reference sequence). This CDR3 is 17 amino acids long. V was pared by 2 bases and J by 5 bases, with 10 bases of the junction left unmatched. The CDR3, as DNA: TGTGCCAGCAGCTTAACTCGGGGTAGCGGGGAGACCGGGGAGCTGTTTTTT. It encodes CASSLTRGSGETGELFF.

This chain links TRBV4-2 with TRBJ1-6; D uncertain. The CDR3 loop spans 15 amino acids. CDR1 and CDR2 from the germline V gene are LGHNA and YNFKEQ. Trimming cost V 5 bases and J 7 bases, with 15 bases left between them. Written as DNA, the CDR3 is TGTGCCAGCAGCGAGACACCGACCGCCAATTCACCCCTCCACTTT. Protein product: CASSETPTANSPLHF.

This sequence joins TRBV6-2 or TRBV6-3 and TRBJ2-4, with a tentative D call TRBD2 (6 bases). V was clipped by 4 bases and J by 5 bases, with 12 bases between them. This CDR3 is built from 14 residues. Germline V lookup: CDR1 MNHEY, CDR2 SVGEGT. CDR3 residues: CASSWGLDQNIQYF. In DNA form, the CDR3 reads TGTGCCAGCAGTTGGGGACTGGACCAAAACATTCAGTACTTC.